This T cell receptor beta chain was sequenced in a study of cytomegalovirus exposure and HLA in healthy donors. Overall study context: Findings of an earlier analysis included roughly 120 million unique TCR beta sequences from some 180 million T cells.

Study-level findings and limits: HLA restriction was apparent for most CMV-associated TCR beta chains in a later analysis.

CDR3 length: 14 amino acids. Germline values: CDR1 MDHEN, CDR2 SYDVKM. The germline V and J ends were trimmed by 7 bases and 2 bases, with 12 bases remaining between them. Researchers ran the PCR with 60 Vbeta and 13 Jbeta primers. Produced via immunoSEQ multiplex PCR; TCRdb's table is partial and in-frame only. The data contain roughly 100,000 clones, less than 80% of them singletons. Healthy bone marrow donors made up the donor group. Comment on this clone: Its antigen is unidentified.

The sequence was collected from a man aged 30-40 years in good health and CMV-seronegative. What was sequenced was PBMCs. V usage is TRBV28 and J usage is TRBJ1-5; perhaps TRBD1 as D (5 bases). The CDR3, as DNA: TGTGCCAGCAACCTAAGGGGTGGCAATCAGCCCCAGCATTTT. Its translation: CASNLRGGNQPQHF. The variable domain in full, completed from reference TRBV28 and TRBJ1-5, reads DVKVTQSSRYLVKRTGEKVFLECVQDMDHENMFWYRQDPGLGLRLIYFSYDVKMKEKGDIPEGYSVSREKKERFSLILESASTNQTSMYLCASNLRGGNQPQHFGDGTRLSIL.